A single sample gave rise to the 30 T cell receptor beta chains below, sequenced in a study of blood T cell repertoires in COVID-19. Sequenced by immunoSEQ multiplex PCR; TCRdb stores in-frame clones only, minus some. The repertoire holds roughly 140,000 clones, with 85% as singletons. The sequenced sample consisted of peripheral blood. All receptors derive from a man aged 50-59 years with acute or convalescent COVID-19.

Concerning this clone: Other DNA sequences in this sample translate to the same CDR3. V is TRBV15 and J is TRBJ2-1; D may be TRBD2 (6 bases). Germline loops: CDR1 LNHNV, CDR2 YYDKDF (reference sequence). V was shortened by 1 base and J by 7 bases, with 8 bases between the two germline ends. The CDR3 sequence is 13 residues long. DNA for the CDR3: TGTGCCACCAGCAGAGGCCGGGGGAATGAGCAGTTCTTC. It translates to CATSRGRGNEQFF.

V usage is TRBV9 and J usage is TRBJ2-3, with 11 nucleotides matching TRBD2. V dropped 3 bases and J dropped 4; count of bases not matched to a gene: 1. Germline CDR1 is SGDLS and CDR2 is YYNGEE. This CDR3 region has 14 residues. CDR3 protein: CASSASGGPDTQYF. The CDR3 DNA is TGTGCCAGCAGCGCTAGCGGGGGGCCAGATACGCAGTATTTT.

The chain joins TRBV5-6 to TRBJ2-3; D is uncertain. This CDR3 contains 12 residues. Germline assignment: CDR1 SGHDT and CDR2 YYEEEE. Deletions cut 2 bases from V and 5 bases from J, with 6 bases between. The CDR3 DNA reads TGTGCCAGCAGCTTCGCGCTAGATACGCAGTATTTT. Translation: CASSFALDTQYF.

Here the CDR3 reads CASRDQTGTDTQYF. In DNA, the CDR3 is TGTGCCAGCAGGGATCAGACAGGGACAGATACGCAGTATTTT. The genes are TRBV9 and TRBJ2-3, with 7 bases matching TRBD1. Germline loops: CDR1 SGDLS, CDR2 YYNGEE. The ends lost 5 bases at V and 3 bases at J; junction bases unmatched: 6. The CDR3 runs 14 residues.

The chain links TRBV24-1 to TRBJ2-1; 16 positions agree with TRBD2. V lost 1 base, J lost 0 bases, and 8 bases stayed unmatched. Germline assignment: CDR1 KGHDR and CDR2 SFDVKD. The CDR3 has 21 residues. CDR3 coding DNA: TGTGCCACCAGTGATTTAGGGACTAGCGGGAGGGCCGCAAGCTCCTACAATGAGCAGTTCTTC. Translated: CATSDLGTSGRAASSYNEQFF.

In this sample, this clone turned up a few times. This sequence joins TRBV19 and TRBJ1-2; D possibly corresponds to TRBD1 (5 bases). This CDR3 has 16 amino acids. Trimming cost V 7 bases and J 2 bases, with 20 bases left between them. The germline V gene has CDR1 LNHDA and CDR2 SQIVND (reference sequence). The CDR3 loop is CASTSAGGTVNYGYTF. Here the CDR3 DNA reads TGTGCCAGTACCTCAGCGGGAGGGACTGTAAACTATGGCTACACCTTC.

The chain joins TRBV6-5 to TRBJ2-1; D gene unclear. The V gene's germline CDR1 is MNHEY and CDR2 SVGAGI. Trimming stripped 8 bases from V and 7 bases from J, with 18 bases between. This CDR3 is 14 amino acids long. CDR3 in amino acids: CASSLRRGRNEQFF. In DNA, the CDR3 is TGTGCCAGCTCCCTCAGGCGTGGCAGAAATGAGCAGTTCTTC.

The chain combines TRBV23-1 with TRBJ2-7; no clear D gene. TRBV23-1 falls under the ORF class, with uncertain function. V lost 4 bases, J lost 3 bases, and 10 bases lay in between. The CDR3 runs 13 residues. The CDR3: CASSRTPCYEQYF. CDR3 bases: TGCGCCAGCAGTCGTACACCTTGCTACGAGCAGTACTTC.

The rearrangement joins TRBV10-3 to TRBJ2-1; 11 nucleotides agree with TRBD2. Trimming removed 8 bases from V and 5 bases from J; junction bases left unmatched: 5. This CDR3 region has 14 residues. Germline lookup yields CDR1 ENHRY and CDR2 SYGVKD. The CDR3 DNA sequence: TGTGCCATCTCAGGGACTAGCGGAGACAATGAGCAGTTCTTC. Protein sequence: CAISGTSGDNEQFF.

Concerning this clone: One junction end does not reproduce the germline sequence, and a read error may be involved. The rearrangement joins TRBV7-7 to TRBJ2-1; tentatively, D is TRBD2 (5 bases). The CDR3 loop spans 17 amino acids. Germline lookup yields CDR1 SSHAT and CDR2 FNYEAQ (reference sequence). CDR3 in DNA: TGTGCTAGCAGCCCCTATCGGACGGGGAGCTCCTACAATGAGCAGTTCTTC. The encoded protein is CASSPYRTGSSYNEQFF. Together with reference TRBV7-7 and TRBJ2-1, the CDR3 gives the full variable domain: GAGVSQSPRYKVTKRGQDVTLRCDPISSHATLYWYQQALGQGPEFLTYFNYEAQPDKSGLPSDRFSAERPEGSISTLTIQRTEQRDSAMYRCASSPYRTGSSYNEQFFGPGTRLTVL.

As concerns this clone: At the DNA level, this CDR3 is encoded by other sequences in the same sample as well. This rearrangement joins TRBV9 to TRBJ2-3, with D possibly TRBD2 on 6 matching bases. V shed 3 bases and J shed 0 bases, with 8 bases lying between them. Germline-derived CDR1 and CDR2 are SGDLS and YYNGEE. The CDR3 contains 14 residues. The DNA of the CDR3 is TGTGCCAGCAGCGCCGGAGGGAGCACAGATACGCAGTATTTT. Amino acid sequence: CASSAGGSTDTQYF.

This clone showed up just a few times. The chain couples TRBV6-5 to TRBJ1-6, with a weak D call TRBD1 (6 bases). CDR1 is MNHEY and CDR2 is SVGAGI in the germline V gene. CDR3 size: 14 residues. V was trimmed by 6 bases and J by 8 bases, leaving 14 bases between them. CDR3 nucleotide sequence: TGTGCCAGCAGCGACGTACAGGGAGATTCACCCCTCCACTTT. Translation: CASSDVQGDSPLHF.

This clone came up a few times. This chain links TRBV6-6 with TRBJ1-2; possibly TRBD1 for D (6 bases). There are 13 residues in the CDR3. Germline V lookup: CDR1 MNHNY, CDR2 SVGAGI (reference sequence). Trimming removed 8 bases at V and 6 bases at J, with 16 bases between. CDR3 bases: TGTGCCAGCGGGAGTTCGGACAGCGATGGCTACACCTTC. It yields the protein CASGSSDSDGYTF.

CDR3 protein: CARDRGLYGYTF. CDR3 DNA sequence: TGTGCCCGTGACAGGGGCCTTTATGGCTACACCTTC. This sequence joins TRBV30 and TRBJ1-2; 8 nucleotides align to TRBD1. With 8 bases clipped from V and 5 bases from J, the junction kept 7 bases outside the gene matches. The V gene's germline CDR1 is GTSNPN and CDR2 SVGIG (reference sequence). The CDR3 is 12 residues long.

The chain is built from TRBV29-1 and TRBJ2-7; 12 bases fit TRBD1. Germline lookup yields CDR1 SQVTM and CDR2 ANQGSEA. The trim removed 7 bases at V and 3 bases at J, leaving 4 bases unmatched. This CDR3 has 13 residues. The CDR3, as DNA: TGCAGCGCTGGGACAGGGGGCGTCTACGAGCAGTACTTC. Translation gives CSAGTGGVYEQYF.

The J gene is TRBJ2-2, the V gene TRBV5-1, with TRBD2 as a possible D gene (5 bases). The CDR3 runs 17 residues. Germline lookup yields CDR1 SGHRS and CDR2 YFSETQ. Deletions cut 4 bases from V and 2 bases from J, with 18 bases between. The CDR3 bases are TGCGCCAGCAGCCGGGCCTCCGAGGGAACTAACACCGGGGAGCTGTTTTTT. Protein sequence: CASSRASEGTNTGELFF.

V usage is TRBV29-1 and J usage is TRBJ2-3, with 11 bases identical to TRBD2. V lost 7 bases, J lost 5 bases, and 8 bases stayed unmatched. CDR1 and CDR2 (germline): SQVTM, ANQGSEA. CDR3 length: 14 amino acids. CDR3 protein: CSATSGGELDTQYF. The CDR3 coding sequence is TGCAGCGCTACTAGCGGGGGAGAACTAGATACGCAGTATTTT.

J is TRBJ1-4 and V is TRBV5-1; no clear D. Trimming pared 2 bases from V and 0 bases from J, leaving 11 bases between. The CDR3 extends over 16 amino acids. From germline, CDR1 is SGHRS and CDR2 YFSETQ. CDR3 DNA: TGCGCCAGCAGCTTTGGCGCGGTAGCAACTAATGAAAAACTGTTTTTT. Its translation is CASSFGAVATNEKLFF.

V gene TRBV30 combines with J gene TRBJ2-3; unclear D gene. This CDR3 has 14 amino acids. V was pared by 4 bases and J by 2 bases, with 13 bases between. The V gene's germline CDR1 is GTSNPN and CDR2 SVGIG (reference sequence). The CDR3 bases are TGTGCCTGGAATCTAGTCCCCCACACAGATACGCAGTATTTT. This codes for CAWNLVPHTDTQYF.

The chain joins TRBV20-1 to TRBJ1-1; D is unresolved. The CDR3 contains 13 residues. Germline V gene sequence: CDR1 DFQATT, CDR2 SNEGSKA (reference sequence). Trimming took off 3 bases at V and 1 base at J, with 9 bases between the two ends. CDR3 sequence reads: CSASRFGNTEAFF. DNA for the CDR3: TGCAGTGCTAGTCGTTTCGGGAACACTGAAGCTTTCTTT.

This sequence joins TRBV18 and TRBJ1-2; 7 bases are a match to TRBD1. Trimming removed 3 bases from V and 7 bases from J; junction bases left unmatched: 8. The CDR3 runs to 14 residues. CDR1 and CDR2 (germline): KGHSH, LQKENI. Here the CDR3 reads CASSPPEGALGYTF. Here the CDR3 DNA reads TGTGCCAGCTCACCCCCGGAGGGGGCGCTTGGCTACACCTTC.

The V and J genes are TRBV5-8 and TRBJ2-7; possibly TRBD1 for D (5 bases). The CDR3 has 16 amino acids. Trimming left V 1 base short and J 0 bases short, with 14 bases between. From germline, CDR1 is SGHTS and CDR2 YDEGEE. In DNA form, the CDR3 reads TGTGCCAGCAGCTTGATGGTAACAGGAAGCTCCTACGAGCAGTACTTC. Amino acids: CASSLMVTGSSYEQYF.

This clone was picked up a small number of times. The chain recombines TRBV19 with TRBJ1-5, with no clear D. The CDR3 runs to 14 residues. Trimming removed 3 bases from V and 3 bases from J, with 9 bases in between. Germline V gene sequence: CDR1 LNHDA, CDR2 SQIVND (reference sequence). CDR3 region: CASSMWQVNQPQHF. For the CDR3, the DNA is TGTGCCAGTAGTATGTGGCAGGTCAATCAGCCCCAGCATTTT. The complete variable domain, with remaining parts taken from reference TRBV19 and TRBJ1-5, reads DGGITQSPKYLFRKEGQNVTLSCEQNLNHDAMYWYRQDPGQGLRLIYYSQIVNDFQKGDIAEGYSVSREKKESFPLTVTSAQKNPTAFYLCASSMWQVNQPQHFGDGTRLSIL.

A single count supports this clone. The rearrangement links TRBV28 to TRBJ1-5, with 10 bases matching TRBD1. V shed 6 bases, J shed 4 bases, and the junction held 6 bases outside the gene matches. CDR3 length equals 15 residues. The germline V gene has CDR1 MDHEN and CDR2 SYDVKM. In DNA, the CDR3 is TGTGCCAGCAGAAAGACAGGGGGCCGAAATCAGCCCCAGCATTTT. Encoded protein: CASRKTGGRNQPQHF.

The J gene is TRBJ1-5, the V gene TRBV19; a possible D gene is TRBD1 (5 bases). V was pared by 3 bases and J by 3 bases, with 12 bases between. Germline CDR1 reads LNHDA; CDR2 reads SQIVND (reference sequence). This CDR3 is 15 amino acids long. CDR3 region: CASSMGDSINQPQHF. DNA of the CDR3: TGTGCCAGTAGTATGGGTGACAGTATCAATCAGCCCCAGCATTTT.

This clone is a singleton in its sample. The chain couples TRBV19 to TRBJ2-1; TRBD2 matches at 8 bases. Germline V lookup: CDR1 LNHDA, CDR2 SQIVND (reference sequence). The length of the CDR3 is 16 residues. With 8 bases clipped from V and 3 bases from J, the junction kept 12 bases outside the gene matches. The CDR3 region has the DNA TGTGCCAGTGGAACTAGCGGAAATATCTTCTACAATGAGCAGTTCTTC. Its protein product is CASGTSGNIFYNEQFF.

This clone has more than one count but fewer than ten. The CDR3 nucleotides read TGCGCCAGCAGCTACTCGTGGAGTACTAATGAAAAACTGTTTTTT. Protein sequence: CASSYSWSTNEKLFF. The rearrangement joins TRBV5-1 to TRBJ1-4; no definite D call. CDR1 SGHRS and CDR2 YFSETQ come from the germline V gene. The CDR3 contains 15 residues. Trimming left V 3 bases short and J 2 bases short, with 11 bases between.

This clone was detected a few times. The chain is built from TRBV10-1 and TRBJ2-7; D is unresolved. The CDR3 is made up of 11 amino acids. The germline V and J ends were trimmed by 5 bases and 3 bases, with 5 bases remaining between them. In germline, CDR1 is WNHNN, CDR2 SYGVQD (reference sequence). The CDR3 protein is CASSQDYEQYF. The CDR3 DNA is TGCGCCAGCAGTCAGGACTACGAGCAGTACTTC.

The chain joins TRBV11-2 to TRBJ1-4; D is ambiguous. The germline V gene has CDR1 SGHAT and CDR2 FQNNGV. Trimming cost V 3 bases and J 10 bases, with 3 bases left between them. The CDR3 is made up of 10 amino acids. In DNA, the CDR3 is TGTGCCAGCAGCTTGAGAAAACTGTTTTTT. Translating it yields CASSLRKLFF.

The V gene is TRBV9, the J gene TRBJ1-1; D call uncertain. Germline V lookup: CDR1 SGDLS, CDR2 YYNGEE. There are 19 residues in the CDR3. V gave up 0 bases and J gave up 3 bases, with 24 bases separating them. The CDR3 nucleotides are TGTGCCAGCAGCGTAGAAGAGGACTACCTGGATCGGATGTACACTGAAGCTTTCTTT. Amino acids: CASSVEEDYLDRMYTEAFF.